This passage covers 4 T cell receptor beta chains from one sample sequenced in a study of identical twins. TCRdb processed the 5' RACE reads anew with MiXCR; each CDR3 protein has one entry. Here the sample spans 700,000 or so distinct CDR3 sequences, 20% to 25% being singletons. A further study also used this sample, focusing on T cells expressing NK-cell markers.

Specimen: PBMCs. The receptors here all came from a woman aged 18-35 years in good health.

The chain uses TRBV20-1 and TRBJ2-7, with TRBD2 matching over 10 bases. CDR1 and CDR2 from the germline V gene are DFQATT and SNEGSKA (reference sequence). CDR3 length equals 14 residues. J gave up 7 bases and V 6 bases, and 12 bases lay outside the gene matches. The CDR3 reads CSAASGRAAGEQYF. The CDR3 nucleotides read TGCAGTGCGGCGAGCGGGAGGGCCGCGGGAGAGCAGTACTTC.

This clonotype was observed a few times. The chain couples TRBV20-1 to TRBJ2-7, with TRBD1 matching over 8 bases. With V trimmed by 5 bases and J by 7 bases, 16 bases remained unmatched. Germline V gene data show CDR1 as DFQATT and CDR2 as SNEGSKA (reference sequence). The CDR3 is 15 residues long. CDR3 amino acids: CSASQTGGFIREQYF. In DNA, the CDR3 is TGCAGTGCTTCCCAAACAGGGGGTTTTATACGAGAGCAGTACTTC.

The V call is TRBV10-3, the J call TRBJ2-1; 7 nucleotides align to TRBD2. CDR1 is ENHRY and CDR2 is SYGVKD in the germline V gene. There are 17 residues in the CDR3. V was clipped by 6 bases and J by 1 base; unmatched bases: 12. CDR3 sequence (DNA): TGTGCCATCAGGGACTTGGGGAGGGGTGGATCCTACAATGAGCAGTTCTTC. Amino acid sequence: CAIRDLGRGGSYNEQFF.

The gene calls are TRBV29-1 and TRBJ2-3; TRBD2 matches 11 bases. The V gene's germline CDR1 is SQVTM and CDR2 ANQGSEA. Trimming removed 7 bases from V and 3 bases from J; junction bases left unmatched: 9. The CDR3 runs 15 residues. The CDR3 bases are TGCAGCGCGAACGTAGCGGGAGGGCCAACAGATACGCAGTATTTT. Amino acids: CSANVAGGPTDTQYF.